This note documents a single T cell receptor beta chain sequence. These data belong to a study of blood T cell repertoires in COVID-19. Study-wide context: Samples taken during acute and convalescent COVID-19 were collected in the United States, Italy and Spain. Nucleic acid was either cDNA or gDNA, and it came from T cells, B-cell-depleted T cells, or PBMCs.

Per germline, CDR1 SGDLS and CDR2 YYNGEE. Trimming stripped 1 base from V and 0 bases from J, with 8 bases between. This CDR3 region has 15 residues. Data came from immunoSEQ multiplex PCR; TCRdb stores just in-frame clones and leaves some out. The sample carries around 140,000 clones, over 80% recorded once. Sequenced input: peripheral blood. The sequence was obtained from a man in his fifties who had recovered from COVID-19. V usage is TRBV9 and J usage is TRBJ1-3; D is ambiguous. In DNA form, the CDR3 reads TGTGCCAGCAGCGTACCGGGGAACTCTGGAAACACCATATATTTT. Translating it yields CASSVPGNSGNTIYF.